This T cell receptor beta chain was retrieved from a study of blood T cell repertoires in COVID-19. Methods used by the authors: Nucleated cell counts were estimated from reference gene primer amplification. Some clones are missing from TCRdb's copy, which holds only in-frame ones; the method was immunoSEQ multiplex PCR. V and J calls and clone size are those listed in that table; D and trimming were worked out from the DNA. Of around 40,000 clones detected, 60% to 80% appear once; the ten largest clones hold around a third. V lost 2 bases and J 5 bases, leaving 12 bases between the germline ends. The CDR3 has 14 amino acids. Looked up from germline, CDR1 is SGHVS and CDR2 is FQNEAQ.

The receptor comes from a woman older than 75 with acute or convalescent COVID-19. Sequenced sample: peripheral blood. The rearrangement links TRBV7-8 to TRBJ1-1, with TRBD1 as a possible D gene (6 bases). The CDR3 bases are TGTGCCAGCAGCTTACCTGGGACATTAACTGAAGCTTTCTTT. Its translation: CASSLPGTLTEAFF.